What follows are 27 T cell receptor beta chains derived from one specimen sequenced in a study of blood T cell repertoires in COVID-19. The assay was immunoSEQ multiplex PCR, and TCRdb's table has in-frame clones only and misses some. There are under 250,000 clones in the sample; around 83% occur only once, and about 8.1% lies in the top ten. Material for sequencing was peripheral blood. The receptor source for this set is a woman aged 45 to 65 with acute or convalescent COVID-19.

The rearrangement joins TRBV11-2 to TRBJ1-1, with 9 bases aligning to TRBD1. J was trimmed by 11 bases and V by 0 bases; bases with no gene match: 7. CDR1 and CDR2 from the germline V gene are SGHAT and FQNNGV. This CDR3 comprises 14 residues. The CDR3 loop reads CASSLDGDRVDAFF. The CDR3 bases are TGTGCCAGCAGCTTAGATGGGGACAGGGTTGATGCTTTCTTT.

There are many counts of this clone. The V and J genes are TRBV24-1 and TRBJ2-7, with TRBD1 identical over 7 bases. The CDR3 has 14 amino acids. V lost 3 bases, J lost 4 bases, and 5 bases stayed unmatched. Germline-derived CDR1 and CDR2 are KGHDR and SFDVKD. CDR3 DNA sequence: TGTGCCACCAGTGATACCCGGGACAGTTACGAGCAGTACTTC. It is translated as CATSDTRDSYEQYF.

The chain is built from TRBV2 and TRBJ2-7; 9 nucleotides align to TRBD1. Germline loops: CDR1 SNHLY, CDR2 FYNNEI. The CDR3 has 16 residues. V lost 8 bases and J lost 7; bases outside the gene matches: 18. The CDR3 DNA reads as TGTGCCAGCCGAACCCGAACAGGGGGCGTTTTGGGAGAGCAGTACTTC. Translating it yields CASRTRTGGVLGEQYF.

This rearrangement joins TRBV27 to TRBJ2-2; possible D gene TRBD2, 6 bases. With 5 bases removed from V and 2 bases from J, the gap between germline ends came to 15 bases. There are 16 residues in the CDR3. CDR1 is MNHEY and CDR2 is SMNVEV in the germline V gene (reference sequence). This CDR3 reads CASSGEASPNTGELFF. CDR3 coding DNA: TGTGCCAGCAGTGGGGAGGCTAGCCCAAACACCGGGGAGCTGTTTTTT.

The chain has TRBV19 and TRBJ1-5; possible D gene TRBD1, 5 bases. The CDR3 is 15 amino acids. Germline V gene sequence: CDR1 LNHDA, CDR2 SQIVND (reference sequence). Trimming removed 1 base at V and 5 bases at J, with 12 bases between. The CDR3 spells CASSIGGGAYQPQHF. DNA of the CDR3: TGTGCCAGTAGTATAGGGGGTGGGGCTTATCAGCCCCAGCATTTT.

Only a few counts were recorded for this clone. This chain uses TRBV7-6 with TRBJ2-7; 7 nucleotides line up with TRBD2. The CDR3 covers 16 residues. Per germline, CDR1 SGHVS and CDR2 FNYEAQ. Germline trimming cut 0 bases from V and 4 bases from J; bases unmatched to any gene: 9. The CDR3 region is CASSLASGTTIYEQYF. DNA of the CDR3: TGTGCCAGCAGCTTAGCCTCCGGGACTACCATTTACGAGCAGTACTTC.

The CDR3 sequence is CASSYSDGATRNEQFF. The CDR3 DNA is TGTGCCAGCAGTTACTCGGATGGGGCAACAAGGAATGAGCAGTTCTTC. The V gene is TRBV6-5, the J gene TRBJ2-1, with D tentatively TRBD1 (5 bases). CDR1 and CDR2 from the germline V gene are MNHEY and SVGAGI. Trimming removed 0 bases at V and 7 bases at J, with 16 bases between. CDR3 length equals 16 residues.

The rearrangement joins TRBV5-5 to TRBJ1-2, with D unclear. Germline CDR1 reads SGHKS; CDR2 reads YYEKEE (reference sequence). This CDR3 spans 15 amino acids. Trimming took 5 bases from V and 2 from J, leaving 16 bases between them. This chain's CDR3 is CASRLGVTENYGYTF. The DNA for the CDR3 is TGTGCCAGCAGACTCGGGGTAACAGAGAACTATGGCTACACCTTC.

A few counts support this clone. V gene TRBV28 combines with J gene TRBJ2-7; TRBD2 agrees at 9 bases. The ends lost 5 bases at V and 2 bases at J; junction bases unmatched: 10. Germline assignment: CDR1 MDHEN and CDR2 SYDVKM. This CDR3 has 16 amino acids. The CDR3 DNA sequence: TGTGCCAGCAGTCCCGATGATAGCGGGAGCCCCTACGAGCAGTACTTC. It encodes CASSPDDSGSPYEQYF.

The rearrangement links TRBV29-1 to TRBJ2-7; a possible D gene is TRBD2 (5 bases). The CDR3 totals 15 residues. The V and J ends lost 7 bases and 1 base respectively, with 20 bases between them. The germline CDR1 and CDR2 sequences are SQVTM and ANQGSEA. CDR3 nucleotides: TGCAGCGCCATGTCCGGGGTTGGGCATTCCTACGAGCAGTACTTC. Its translation is CSAMSGVGHSYEQYF.

J is TRBJ2-7 and V is TRBV9; maybe TRBD1 (6 bases). V was clipped by 0 bases and J by 6 bases, with 13 bases between them. Germline V lookup: CDR1 SGDLS, CDR2 YYNGEE. This CDR3 is 14 amino acids long. The CDR3 spells CASSVGGGPGEQYF. As DNA, the CDR3 is TGTGCCAGCAGCGTAGGAGGGGGACCAGGCGAGCAGTACTTC. Looking up the rest from reference TRBV9 and TRBJ2-7 gives the full variable domain: DSGVTQTPKHLITATGQRVTLRCSPRSGDLSVYWYQQSLDQGLQFLIQYYNGEERAKGNILERFSAQQFPDLHSELNLSSLELGDSALYFCASSVGGGPGEQYFGPGTRLTVT.

This clone was observed a few times. The same CDR3 arises from other DNA sequences in this sample as well. V and J are TRBV7-9 and TRBJ2-1; D might be TRBD1 (5 bases). The V end lost 5 bases, the J end lost 2 bases, and 10 bases lay between the germline ends. This CDR3 is built from 14 residues. Germline lookup yields CDR1 SEHNR and CDR2 FQNEAQ (reference sequence). The CDR3 loop reads CASSLTGTYNEQFF. CDR3 bases: TGTGCCAGCAGCCTAACAGGTACCTACAATGAGCAGTTCTTC.

This clone was recorded only once. The chain combines TRBV11-3 with TRBJ2-7; the match to TRBD1 covers 11 bases. This CDR3 is 14 amino acids long. V trimming: 5 bases; J trimming: 4 bases; junction bases outside the gene matches: 4. Germline CDR1 is SGHNT and CDR2 is YENEEA. In DNA form, the CDR3 reads TGTGCCAGCAGCAAAGGACAGGGGGCTTACGAGCAGTACTTC. It specifies CASSKGQGAYEQYF.

This clone was seen a handful of times. The chain couples TRBV9 to TRBJ1-4; 11 positions match TRBD1. Germline CDR1 reads SGDLS; CDR2 reads YYNGEE. With V trimmed by 4 bases and J by 8 bases, 4 bases remained unmatched. CDR3 length equals 14 residues. CDR3 sequence (DNA): TGTGCCAGCAGCCAGGGACAGGGGGTCGAAAAACTGTTTTTT. This gives the protein CASSQGQGVEKLFF.

This clone has only one observation. J is TRBJ1-3 and V is TRBV21-1. TRBV21-1 is termed a pseudogene. CDR3 length: 15 amino acids. The CDR3: CASSSPGGSGNTIYF. In DNA, the CDR3 is TGTGCCAGCAGCTCCCCCGGGGGCTCTGGAAACACCATATATTTT.

This sequence joins TRBV6-5 and TRBJ1-4; D is uncertain. Trimming removed 6 bases from V and 7 bases from J, with 9 bases in between. The germline CDR1 and CDR2 sequences are MNHEY and SVGAGI. The length of the CDR3 is 12 residues. The CDR3 sequence: CASRDSSEKLFF. The DNA for the CDR3 is TGTGCCAGCAGAGACTCATCTGAAAAACTGTTTTTT.

The chain has TRBV3-1 (or the pseudogene TRBV3-2) and TRBJ2-5; possibly TRBD2 for D (5 bases). The CDR3 spans 15 residues. The germline V gene encodes CDR1 LGHDT and CDR2 YNNKEL (reference sequence). V shed 0 bases and J shed 1 base, with 9 bases lying between them. CDR3 region: CASSQERVSQETQYF. CDR3 in DNA: TGTGCCAGCAGCCAAGAGAGGGTAAGCCAAGAGACCCAGTACTTC.

This chain links TRBV6-5 with TRBJ2-1; D possibly corresponds to TRBD1 (6 bases). Germline loops: CDR1 MNHEY, CDR2 SVGAGI. The CDR3 runs to 13 residues. The V end was cut by 4 bases, the J end by 10 bases, with 14 bases between. The CDR3 DNA reads as TGTGCCAGCAGTTTCAGGGGAACAAGAGAGCAGTTCTTC. The encoded protein is CASSFRGTREQFF.

The chain employs TRBV10-3 and TRBJ2-7; the match to TRBD2 covers 8 bases. The CDR3 runs 13 residues. The junction had 6 bases not matched to a gene; V was cut back by 5 bases and J by 6 bases. From germline, CDR1 is ENHRY and CDR2 SYGVKD. CDR3 sequence: CAISLAGGGEQYF. The CDR3 DNA reads as TGTGCCATCAGTTTGGCGGGAGGTGGCGAGCAGTACTTC.

V gene TRBV7-6 combines with J gene TRBJ2-7, with 9 bases that match TRBD1. This CDR3 has 18 residues. V shed 5 bases and J 1 base; nucleotides not matched to a gene: 15. The germline V gene has CDR1 SGHVS and CDR2 FNYEAQ. The CDR3 region is CASSTHRGRKKISYEQYF. CDR3 bases: TGTGCCAGCAGCACCCACAGGGGGCGAAAAAAGATTTCCTACGAGCAGTACTTC.

V gene TRBV3-1 (or the pseudogene TRBV3-2) combines with J gene TRBJ1-5, with TRBD1 identical over 10 bases. Per germline, CDR1 LGHDT and CDR2 YNNKEL (reference sequence). CDR3 length: 14 amino acids. Trimming at V came to 4 bases and at J to 9 bases, leaving 6 bases not matched to a gene. CDR3 DNA sequence: TGTGCCAGCAGCCGTGGACAGGGGGATCTGCCCCAGCATTTT. Amino acids: CASSRGQGDLPQHF.

The chain combines TRBV6-5 with TRBJ2-1; 10 nucleotides line up with TRBD2. CDR3 length: 12 residues. Germline V gene sequence: CDR1 MNHEY, CDR2 SVGAGI. Unmatched junction bases numbered 2, after V lost 6 bases and J lost 9 bases. The CDR3 nucleotides are TGTGCCAGCAGGAGACTAGCGGGTGAGCAGTTCTTC. Protein: CASRRLAGEQFF.

This clone has only one observation. The chain couples TRBV5-1 to TRBJ2-5, with D unresolved. The V gene lost 1 base and the J gene lost 1 base, with 5 bases spanning the gap. Germline loops: CDR1 SGHRS, CDR2 YFSETQ. This CDR3 spans 13 amino acids. The CDR3 sequence: CASSLTAQETQYF. CDR3 bases: TGCGCCAGCAGCTTGACAGCCCAAGAGACCCAGTACTTC.

The CDR3 reads CASSLTGDDNEQFF. The CDR3 nucleotides read TGTGCCAGCAGCTTGACAGGGGATGACAATGAGCAGTTCTTC. J is TRBJ2-1 and V is TRBV5-4; 7 bases are a match to TRBD1. CDR3 size: 14 residues. Germline CDR1 reads SGHNT; CDR2 reads YYREEE (reference sequence). Trimming cost V 1 base and J 5 bases; bases outside gene matches: 3.

This clone was detected once. The J gene is TRBJ2-2, the V gene TRBV6-2 or TRBV6-3; 9 positions agree with TRBD2. The CDR3 is 17 amino acids. Trimming took 1 base from V and 3 from J; bases not matched to a gene: 6. The germline CDR1 and CDR2 sequences are MNHEY and SVGEGT. The CDR3 DNA sequence: TGTGCCAGCAGTTACTGGTCTAGCGGGACGGACACCGGGGAGCTGTTTTTT. This sequence encodes CASSYWSSGTDTGELFF.

This rearrangement joins TRBV11-2 to TRBJ2-1; the D gene is possibly TRBD2 (5 bases). The CDR3 has 15 residues. Germline-derived CDR1 and CDR2 are SGHAT and FQNNGV. Trimming left V 6 bases short and J 2 bases short, with 14 bases between. This chain's CDR3 is CASSLPGIAYNEQFF. CDR3 nucleotides: TGTGCCAGCAGTTTACCGGGGATTGCCTACAATGAGCAGTTCTTC.

This clone has just a few counts. V usage is TRBV7-9 and J usage is TRBJ1-2; maybe TRBD1 (6 bases). With 1 base removed from V and 4 bases from J, the gap between germline ends came to 19 bases. This CDR3 is built from 17 residues. Germline CDR1 reads SEHNR; CDR2 reads FQNEAQ (reference sequence). CDR3 amino acids: CASSLDPAARGGYGYTF. In DNA, the CDR3 is TGTGCCAGCAGCTTAGACCCCGCCGCACGAGGGGGCTATGGCTACACCTTC.